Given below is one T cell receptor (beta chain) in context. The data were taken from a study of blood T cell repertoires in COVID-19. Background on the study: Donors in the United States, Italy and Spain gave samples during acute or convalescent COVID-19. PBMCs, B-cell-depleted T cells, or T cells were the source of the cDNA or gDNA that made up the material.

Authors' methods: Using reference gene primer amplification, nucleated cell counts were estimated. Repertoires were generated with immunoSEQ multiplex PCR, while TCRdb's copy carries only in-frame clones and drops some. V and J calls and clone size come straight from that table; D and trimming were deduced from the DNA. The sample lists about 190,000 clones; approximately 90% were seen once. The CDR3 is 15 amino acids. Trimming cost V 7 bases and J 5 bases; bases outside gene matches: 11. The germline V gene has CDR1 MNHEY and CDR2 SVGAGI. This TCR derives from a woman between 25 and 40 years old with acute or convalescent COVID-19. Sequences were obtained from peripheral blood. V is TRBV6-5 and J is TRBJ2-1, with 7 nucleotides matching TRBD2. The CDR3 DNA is TGTGCCAGCACGAGGACTAGGACTCCCGACAATGAGCAGTTCTTC. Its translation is CASTRTRTPDNEQFF.